This T cell receptor (beta chain) was found in a study of blood T cell repertoires in COVID-19. Germline V gives CDR1 LNHDA, CDR2 SQIVND (reference sequence). The V gene lost 10 bases and the J gene lost 4 bases, with 14 bases spanning the gap. The CDR3 extends over 13 amino acids. Measured with immunoSEQ multiplex PCR; TCRdb has only the in-frame clones, and not every one. The sample carries over 60,000 clones, 83% recorded once. The sequence derives from a man aged 50-59 years with COVID-19, enrolled during active disease. Sequences were obtained from peripheral blood. The chain carries TRBV19 and TRBJ2-1; perhaps TRBD2 as D (6 bases). In nucleotides, the CDR3 is TGTGCCACCGCGGGGCAGACATACAATGAGCAGTTCTTC. This gives the protein CATAGQTYNEQFF.